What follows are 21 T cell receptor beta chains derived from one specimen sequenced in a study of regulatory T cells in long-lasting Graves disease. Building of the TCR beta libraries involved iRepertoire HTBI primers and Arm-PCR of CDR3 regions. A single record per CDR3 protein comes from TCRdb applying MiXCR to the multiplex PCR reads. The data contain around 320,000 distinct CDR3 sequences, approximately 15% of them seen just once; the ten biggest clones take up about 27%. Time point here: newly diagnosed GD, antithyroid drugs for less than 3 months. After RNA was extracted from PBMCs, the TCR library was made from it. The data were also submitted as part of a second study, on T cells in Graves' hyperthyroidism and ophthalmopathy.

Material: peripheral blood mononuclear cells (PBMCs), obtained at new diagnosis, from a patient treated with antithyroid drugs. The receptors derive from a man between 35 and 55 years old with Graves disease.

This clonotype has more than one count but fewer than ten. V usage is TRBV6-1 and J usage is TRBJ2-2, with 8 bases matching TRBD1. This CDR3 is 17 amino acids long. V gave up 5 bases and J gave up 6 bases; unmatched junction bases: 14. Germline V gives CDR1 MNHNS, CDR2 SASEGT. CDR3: CASSPLHGQGYAGELFF. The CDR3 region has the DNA TGTGCCAGCAGTCCACTTCACGGACAGGGCTATGCCGGGGAGCTGTTTTTT.

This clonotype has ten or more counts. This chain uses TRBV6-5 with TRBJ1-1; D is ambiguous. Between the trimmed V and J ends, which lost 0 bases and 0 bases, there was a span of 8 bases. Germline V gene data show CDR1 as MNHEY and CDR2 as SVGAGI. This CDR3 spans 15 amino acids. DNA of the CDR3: TGTGCCAGCAGTTACTCGCCGGCTTTGAACACTGAAGCTTTCTTT. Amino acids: CASSYSPALNTEAFF.

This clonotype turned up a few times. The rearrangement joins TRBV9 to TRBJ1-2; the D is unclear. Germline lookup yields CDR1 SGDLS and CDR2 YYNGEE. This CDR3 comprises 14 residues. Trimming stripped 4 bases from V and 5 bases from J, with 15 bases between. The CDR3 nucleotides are TGTGCCAGCAGCCCCAGCCGACTGGGGTATGGCTACACCTTC. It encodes CASSPSRLGYGYTF.

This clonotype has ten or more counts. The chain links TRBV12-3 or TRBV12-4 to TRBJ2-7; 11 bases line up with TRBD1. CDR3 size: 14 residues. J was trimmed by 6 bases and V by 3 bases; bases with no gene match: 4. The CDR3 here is CASSLGQGVVEQYF. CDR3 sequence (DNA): TGTGCCAGCAGTTTGGGACAGGGGGTTGTCGAGCAGTACTTC.

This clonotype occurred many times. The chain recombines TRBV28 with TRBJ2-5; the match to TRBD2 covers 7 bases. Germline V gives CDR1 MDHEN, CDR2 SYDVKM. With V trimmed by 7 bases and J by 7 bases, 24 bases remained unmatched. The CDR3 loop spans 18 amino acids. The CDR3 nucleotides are TGTGCCAGCACCCCCGGGCTAGCGGATTCCGACCCGAGTGGGACCCAGTACTTC. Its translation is CASTPGLADSDPSGTQYF.

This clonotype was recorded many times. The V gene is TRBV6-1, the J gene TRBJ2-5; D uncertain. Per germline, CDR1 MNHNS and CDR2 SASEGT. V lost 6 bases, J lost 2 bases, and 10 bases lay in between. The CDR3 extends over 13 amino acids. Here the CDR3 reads CASSPEPQETQYF. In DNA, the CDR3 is TGTGCCAGCAGCCCTGAGCCTCAAGAGACCCAGTACTTC.

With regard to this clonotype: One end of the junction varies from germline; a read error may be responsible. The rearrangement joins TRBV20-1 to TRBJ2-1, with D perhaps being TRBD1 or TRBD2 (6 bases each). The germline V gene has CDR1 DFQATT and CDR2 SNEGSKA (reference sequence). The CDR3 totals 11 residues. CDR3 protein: CSAFGGNGQFF. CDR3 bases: TGCAGTGCTTTCGGGGGCAATGGGCAGTTCTTC.

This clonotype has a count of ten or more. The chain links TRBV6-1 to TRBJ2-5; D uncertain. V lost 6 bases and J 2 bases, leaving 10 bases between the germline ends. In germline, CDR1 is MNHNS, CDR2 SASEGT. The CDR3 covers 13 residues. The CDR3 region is CASRFPDQETQYF. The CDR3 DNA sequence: TGTGCCAGCAGGTTCCCGGATCAAGAGACCCAGTACTTC.

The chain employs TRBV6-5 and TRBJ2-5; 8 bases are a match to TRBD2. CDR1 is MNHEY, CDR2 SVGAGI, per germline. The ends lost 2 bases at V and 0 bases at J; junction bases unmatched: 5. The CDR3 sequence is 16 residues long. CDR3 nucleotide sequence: TGTGCCAGCAGTTACCGAGCGGGGGAGTACCAAGAGACCCAGTACTTC. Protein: CASSYRAGEYQETQYF.

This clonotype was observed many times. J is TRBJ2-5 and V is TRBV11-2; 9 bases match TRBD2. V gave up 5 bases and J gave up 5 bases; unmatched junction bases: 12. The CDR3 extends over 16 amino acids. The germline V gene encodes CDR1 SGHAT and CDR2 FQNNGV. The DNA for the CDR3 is TGTGCCAGCAGCGTAGGCGGGGGGGCGGGAGAGGAGACCCAGTACTTC. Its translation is CASSVGGGAGEETQYF.

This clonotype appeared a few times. The chain's CDR3 is CSAPLPGLETQYF. The CDR3 DNA reads TGCAGCGCCCCATTACCGGGCTTGGAGACCCAGTACTTC. The chain is built from TRBV29-1 and TRBJ2-5; no definite D call. This CDR3 region has 13 residues. Germline V gives CDR1 SQVTM, CDR2 ANQGSEA. V was clipped by 7 bases and J by 5 bases, with 17 bases between them.

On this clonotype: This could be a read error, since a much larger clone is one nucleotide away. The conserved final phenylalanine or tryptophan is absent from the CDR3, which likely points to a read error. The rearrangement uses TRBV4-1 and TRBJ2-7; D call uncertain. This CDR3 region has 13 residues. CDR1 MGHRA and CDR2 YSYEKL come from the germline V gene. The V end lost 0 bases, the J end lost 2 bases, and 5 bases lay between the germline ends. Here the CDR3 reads CASSQDYPYEQYL. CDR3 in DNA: TGCGCCAGCAGCCAAGACTACCCCTACGAGCAGTACCTC.

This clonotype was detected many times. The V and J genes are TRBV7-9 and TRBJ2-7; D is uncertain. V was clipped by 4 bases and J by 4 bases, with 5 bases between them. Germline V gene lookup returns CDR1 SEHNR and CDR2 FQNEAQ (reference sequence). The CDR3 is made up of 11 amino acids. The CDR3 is CASSSFYEQYF. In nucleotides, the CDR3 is TGTGCCAGCAGCTCTTTTTACGAGCAGTACTTC.

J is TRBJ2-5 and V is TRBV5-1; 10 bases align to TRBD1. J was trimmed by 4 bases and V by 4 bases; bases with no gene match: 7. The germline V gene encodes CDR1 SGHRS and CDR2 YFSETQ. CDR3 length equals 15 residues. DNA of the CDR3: TGCGCCAGCAGCGCCGGGGACAGGGGATCAGAGACCCAGTACTTC. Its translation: CASSAGDRGSETQYF.

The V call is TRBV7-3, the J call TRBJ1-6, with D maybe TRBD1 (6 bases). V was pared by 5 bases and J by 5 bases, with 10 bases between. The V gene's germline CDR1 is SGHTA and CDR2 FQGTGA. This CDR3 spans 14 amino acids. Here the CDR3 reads CASSAGQNNSPLHF. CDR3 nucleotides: TGTGCCAGCAGCGCTGGACAGAATAATTCACCCCTCCACTTT.

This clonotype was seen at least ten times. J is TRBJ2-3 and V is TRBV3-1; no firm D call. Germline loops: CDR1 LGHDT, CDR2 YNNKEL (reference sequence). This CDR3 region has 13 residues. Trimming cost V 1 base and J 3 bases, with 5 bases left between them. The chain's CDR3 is CASSQAGTDTQYF. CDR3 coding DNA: TGTGCCAGCAGCCAAGCCGGGACAGATACGCAGTATTTT.

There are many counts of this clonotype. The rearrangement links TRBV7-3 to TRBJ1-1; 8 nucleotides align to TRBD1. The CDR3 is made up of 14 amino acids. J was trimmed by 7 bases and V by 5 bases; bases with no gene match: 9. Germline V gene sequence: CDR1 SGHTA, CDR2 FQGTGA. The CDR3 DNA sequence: TGTGCCAGCAGCCTCCAGACAGGGGCGATTGAAGCTTTCTTT. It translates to CASSLQTGAIEAFF.

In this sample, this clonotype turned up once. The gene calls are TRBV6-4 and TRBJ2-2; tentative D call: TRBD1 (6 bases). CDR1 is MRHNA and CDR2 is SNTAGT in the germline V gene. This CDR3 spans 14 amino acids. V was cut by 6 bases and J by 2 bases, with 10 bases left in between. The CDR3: CASSWTANTGELFF. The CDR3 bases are TGTGCCAGCAGCTGGACAGCAAACACCGGGGAGCTGTTTTTT.

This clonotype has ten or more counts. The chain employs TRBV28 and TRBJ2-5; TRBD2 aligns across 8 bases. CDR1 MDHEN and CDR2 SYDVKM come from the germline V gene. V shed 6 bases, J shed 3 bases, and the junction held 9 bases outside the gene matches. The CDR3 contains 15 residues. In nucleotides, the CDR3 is TGTGCCAGCAGCTCCCTGGCGGGGGGAGAAGAGACCCAGTACTTC. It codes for CASSSLAGGEETQYF.

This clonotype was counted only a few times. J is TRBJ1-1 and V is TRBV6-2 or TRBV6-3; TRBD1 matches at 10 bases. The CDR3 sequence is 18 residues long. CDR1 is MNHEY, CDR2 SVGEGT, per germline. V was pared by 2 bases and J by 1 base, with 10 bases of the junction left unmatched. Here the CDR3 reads CASSYTDRGVGRNTEAFF. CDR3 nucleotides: TGTGCCAGCAGTTACACGGACAGGGGGGTTGGGAGGAACACTGAAGCTTTCTTT.

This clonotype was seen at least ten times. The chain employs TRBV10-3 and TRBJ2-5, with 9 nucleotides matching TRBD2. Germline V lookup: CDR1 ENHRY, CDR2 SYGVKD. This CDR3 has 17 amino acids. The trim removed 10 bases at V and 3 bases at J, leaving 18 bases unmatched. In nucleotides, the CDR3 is TGTGCCACCAAACCCCCCACCGCGAGCGGGGGGAAAGAGACCCAGTACTTC. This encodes CATKPPTASGGKETQYF.